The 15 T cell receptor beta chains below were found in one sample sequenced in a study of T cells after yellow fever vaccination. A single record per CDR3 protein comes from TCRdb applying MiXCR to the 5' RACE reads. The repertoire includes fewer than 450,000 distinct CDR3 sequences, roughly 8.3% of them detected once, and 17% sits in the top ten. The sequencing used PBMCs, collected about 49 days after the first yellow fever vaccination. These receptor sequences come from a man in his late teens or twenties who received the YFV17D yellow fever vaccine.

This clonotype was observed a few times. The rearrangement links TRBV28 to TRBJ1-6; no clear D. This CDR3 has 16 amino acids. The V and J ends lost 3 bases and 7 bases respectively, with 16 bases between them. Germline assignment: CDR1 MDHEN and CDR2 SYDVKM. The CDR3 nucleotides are TGTGCCAGCAGTTTGGAGATTCGGGGATTGAATTCACCCCTCCACTTT. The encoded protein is CASSLEIRGLNSPLHF.

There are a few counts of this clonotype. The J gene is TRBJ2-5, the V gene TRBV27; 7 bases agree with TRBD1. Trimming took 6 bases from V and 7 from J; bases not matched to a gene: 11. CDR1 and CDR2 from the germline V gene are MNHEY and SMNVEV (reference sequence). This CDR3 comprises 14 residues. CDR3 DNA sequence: TGTGCCAGCAGCCCCATAGGGGGCCTCGGGACCCAGTACTTC. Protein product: CASSPIGGLGTQYF.

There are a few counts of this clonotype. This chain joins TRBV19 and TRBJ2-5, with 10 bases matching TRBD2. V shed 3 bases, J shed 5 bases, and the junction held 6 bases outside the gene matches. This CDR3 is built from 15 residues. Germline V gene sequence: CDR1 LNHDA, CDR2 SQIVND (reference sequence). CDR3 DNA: TGTGCCAGTAGTATCACTAGCGGGGTAATGGAGACCCAGTACTTC. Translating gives CASSITSGVMETQYF.

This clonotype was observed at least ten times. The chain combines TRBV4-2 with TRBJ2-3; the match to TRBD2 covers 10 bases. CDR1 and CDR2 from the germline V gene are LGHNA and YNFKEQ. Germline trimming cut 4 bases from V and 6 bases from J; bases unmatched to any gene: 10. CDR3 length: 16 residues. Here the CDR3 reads CASSLRAGGPGDTQYF. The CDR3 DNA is TGTGCCAGCAGCCTCCGAGCGGGGGGGCCGGGGGATACGCAGTATTTT.

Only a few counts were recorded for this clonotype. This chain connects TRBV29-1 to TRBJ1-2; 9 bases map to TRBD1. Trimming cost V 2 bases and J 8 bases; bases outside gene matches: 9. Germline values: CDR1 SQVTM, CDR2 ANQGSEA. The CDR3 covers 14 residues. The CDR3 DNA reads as TGCAGCGTTGAATCGGGGACAGGGTCGAGGGGCTACACCTTC. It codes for CSVESGTGSRGYTF. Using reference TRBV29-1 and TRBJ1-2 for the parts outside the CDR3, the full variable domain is SAVISQKPSRDICQRGTSLTIQCQVDSQVTMMFWYRQQPGQSLTLIATANQGSEATYESGFVIDKFPISRPNLTFSTLTVSNMSPEDSSIYLCSVESGTGSRGYTFGSGTRLTVV.

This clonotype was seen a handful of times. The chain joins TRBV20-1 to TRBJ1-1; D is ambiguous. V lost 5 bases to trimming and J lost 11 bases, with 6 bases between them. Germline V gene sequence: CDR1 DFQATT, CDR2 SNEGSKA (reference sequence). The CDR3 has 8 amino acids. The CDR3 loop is CSARGAFF. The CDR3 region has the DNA TGCAGTGCTCGCGGGGCTTTCTTT.

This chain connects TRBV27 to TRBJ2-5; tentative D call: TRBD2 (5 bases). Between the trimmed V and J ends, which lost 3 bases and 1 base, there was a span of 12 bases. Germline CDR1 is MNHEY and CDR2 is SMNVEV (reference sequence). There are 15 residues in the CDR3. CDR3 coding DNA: TGTGCCAGCAGTTTGCTAAGGAGCGGCCAAGAGACCCAGTACTTC. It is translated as CASSLLRSGQETQYF.

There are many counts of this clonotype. CDR3 region: CASRRTTTAGLVWGGGEAFF. In nucleotides, the CDR3 is TGCGCCAGCAGACGAACGACGACAGCGGGGCTCGTGTGGGGTGGGGGTGAAGCTTTCTTT. The V and J genes are TRBV4-3 and TRBJ1-1; tentative D call: TRBD1 (5 bases). The CDR3 runs 20 residues. Germline assignment: CDR1 LGHNA and CDR2 YSLEER. Trimming removed 6 bases at V and 7 bases at J, with 36 bases between.

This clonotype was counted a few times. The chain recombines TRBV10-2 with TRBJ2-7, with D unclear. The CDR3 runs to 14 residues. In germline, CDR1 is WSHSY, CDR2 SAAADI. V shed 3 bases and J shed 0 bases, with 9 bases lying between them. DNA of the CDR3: TGCGCCAGCAGTGACAGATGGAGCTCCTACGAGCAGTACTTC. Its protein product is CASSDRWSSYEQYF.

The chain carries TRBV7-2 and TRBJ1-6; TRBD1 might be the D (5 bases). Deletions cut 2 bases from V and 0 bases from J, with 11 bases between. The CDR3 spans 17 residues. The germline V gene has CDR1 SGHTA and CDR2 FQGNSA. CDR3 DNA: TGTGCCAGCAGCTTACGGAGACAGAACTCCTATAATTCACCCCTCCACTTT. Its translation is CASSLRRQNSYNSPLHF.

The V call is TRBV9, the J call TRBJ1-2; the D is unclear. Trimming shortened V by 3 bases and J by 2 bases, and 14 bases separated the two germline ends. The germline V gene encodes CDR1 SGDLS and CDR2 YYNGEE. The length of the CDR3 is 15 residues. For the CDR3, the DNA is TGTGCCAGCAGCGCCCAACCCGGGGAGAACTATGGCTACACCTTC. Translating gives CASSAQPGENYGYTF.

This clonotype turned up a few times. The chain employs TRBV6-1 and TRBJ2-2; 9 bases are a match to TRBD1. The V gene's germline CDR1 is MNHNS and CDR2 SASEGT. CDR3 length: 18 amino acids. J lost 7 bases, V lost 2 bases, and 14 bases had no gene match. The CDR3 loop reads CASSESIWDREYDGELFF. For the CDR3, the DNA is TGTGCCAGCAGTGAATCGATTTGGGACAGGGAATATGACGGGGAGCTGTTTTTT.

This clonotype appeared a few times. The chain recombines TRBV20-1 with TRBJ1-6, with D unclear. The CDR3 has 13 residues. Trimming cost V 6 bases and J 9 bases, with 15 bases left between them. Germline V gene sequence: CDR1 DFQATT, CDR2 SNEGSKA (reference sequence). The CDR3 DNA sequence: TGCAGTGCGAGAAGGTCGGGCGCTTCACCCCTCCACTTT. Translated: CSARRSGASPLHF.

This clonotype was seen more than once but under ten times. The DNA for the CDR3 is TGTGCCAGCAGCTTGTGGACAGGGGGTTATGGTGAAAAACTGTTTTTT. It codes for CASSLWTGGYGEKLFF. This chain connects TRBV5-8 to TRBJ1-4; TRBD1 matches 10 bases. The CDR3 extends over 16 amino acids. The junction had 7 bases not matched to a gene; V was cut back by 1 base and J by 7 bases. Germline values: CDR1 SGHTS, CDR2 YDEGEE.

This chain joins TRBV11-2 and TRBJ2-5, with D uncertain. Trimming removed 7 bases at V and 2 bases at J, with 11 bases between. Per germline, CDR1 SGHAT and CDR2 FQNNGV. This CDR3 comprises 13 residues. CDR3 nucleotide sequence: TGTGCCAGCAAGAAGGTTTATCAAGAGACCCAGTACTTC. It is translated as CASKKVYQETQYF. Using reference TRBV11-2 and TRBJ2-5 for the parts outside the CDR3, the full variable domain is EAGVAQSPRYKIIEKRQSVAFWCNPISGHATLYWYQQILGQGPKLLIQFQNNGVVDDSQLPKDRFSAERLKGVDSTLKIQPAKLEDSAVYLCASKKVYQETQYFGPGTRLLVL.